Listed below are T cell receptor beta chains from one sample, sequenced in a study of OX40 agonist ivuxolimab in advanced cancers. TCRdb keeps only in-frame clones here, not all; method: immunoSEQ multiplex PCR. Of 25,000 to 30,000 clones in the sample, approximately 85% were seen once. Sample: CD4+ or CD8+ T cells sorted from blood, taken in a trial of the OX40 agonist ivuxolimab. These receptors originate from an adult with an advanced solid tumor such as melanoma, head and neck, liver or kidney cancer. Both conserved end residues are part of each CDR3. Each record gives: CDR3 length, D gene, V gene, clone size, J gene, CDR3 protein, CDR3 DNA. D genes are given only for firm matches. Only part of the rows carry a size: once, few, many, or a class if the clone is expanded.

len: 14; d_gene: TRBD2; v_gene: TRBV14; abundance: NA; j_gene: TRBJ2-7; CDR3aa: CASRPSGRGDEQYF; CDR3nt: TGTGCCAGCAGACCTAGCGGGAGAGGCGACGAGCAGTACTTC
len: 15; d_gene: TRBD1; v_gene: TRBV29-1; abundance: medium-sized; j_gene: TRBJ2-1; CDR3aa: CSVTTGAGSYNEQFF; CDR3nt: TGCAGCGTTACGACAGGGGCCGGCTCCTACAATGAGCAGTTCTTC
len: 14; d_gene: TRBD2; v_gene: TRBV2; abundance: NA; j_gene: TRBJ2-5; CDR3aa: CASRLAGGRETQYF; CDR3nt: TGTGCCAGCAGGCTAGCGGGGGGGCGAGAGACCCAGTACTTC
len: 14; d_gene: TRBD1; v_gene: TRBV19; abundance: NA; j_gene: TRBJ1-2; CDR3aa: CASSIRTGKTGYTF; CDR3nt: TGTGCCAGTAGTATCCGGACAGGGAAAACTGGCTACACCTTC
len: 15; d_gene: TRBD1; v_gene: TRBV4-1; abundance: NA; j_gene: TRBJ2-7; CDR3aa: CASSQVTGWDYEQYF; CDR3nt: TGCGCCAGCAGCCAAGTGACAGGGTGGGACTACGAGCAGTACTTC
len: 16; d_gene: TRBD1; v_gene: TRBV28; abundance: NA; j_gene: TRBJ1-2; CDR3aa: CASSPIDRGESYGYTF; CDR3nt: TGTGCCAGCAGTCCCATCGACAGGGGAGAGAGCTATGGCTACACCTTC
len: 18; d_gene: TRBD2; v_gene: TRBV28; abundance: few; j_gene: TRBJ2-7; CDR3aa: CASSLTSGRAFSAYEQYF; CDR3nt: TGTGCCAGCAGTTTAACTAGCGGGAGGGCCTTTTCGGCCTACGAGCAGTACTTC
len: 14; d_gene: NA; v_gene: TRBV6-5; abundance: NA; j_gene: TRBJ1-1; CDR3aa: CASSYSGLGTEAFF; CDR3nt: TGTGCCAGCAGTTACTCGGGGTTGGGCACTGAAGCTTTCTTT
len: 18; d_gene: TRBD1; v_gene: TRBV11-2; abundance: NA; j_gene: TRBJ1-6; CDR3aa: CASSLVTDRGPKNSPLHF; CDR3nt: TGTGCCAGCAGCTTAGTAACGGACAGGGGCCCTAAAAATTCACCCCTCCACTTT
len: 14; d_gene: NA; v_gene: TRBV2; abundance: NA; j_gene: TRBJ1-1; CDR3aa: CASSEARLNTEAFF; CDR3nt: TGTGCCAGCAGTGAGGCCAGATTGAACACTGAAGCTTTCTTT
len: 17; d_gene: TRBD1; v_gene: TRBV28; abundance: NA; j_gene: TRBJ2-2; CDR3aa: CASSRTRDRANTGELFF; CDR3nt: TGTGCCAGCAGTCGAACCCGGGACAGGGCGAACACCGGGGAGCTGTTTTTT
len: 15; d_gene: TRBD1; v_gene: TRBV27; abundance: NA; j_gene: TRBJ1-1; CDR3aa: CASSLLGTGNTEAFF; CDR3nt: TGTGCCAGCAGTTTATTAGGGACAGGGAACACTGAAGCTTTCTTT
len: 17; d_gene: TRBD1; v_gene: TRBV9; abundance: NA; j_gene: TRBJ1-2; CDR3aa: CASSVAGQGARGYGYTF; CDR3nt: TGTGCCAGCAGCGTAGCCGGACAGGGGGCCCGTGGGTATGGCTACACCTTC
len: 17; d_gene: NA; v_gene: TRBV19; abundance: NA; j_gene: TRBJ2-5; CDR3aa: CASSPFLSGSDQETQYF; CDR3nt: TGTGCCAGTAGTCCATTTCTTAGTGGGAGTGATCAAGAGACCCAGTACTTC
len: 15; d_gene: NA; v_gene: TRBV7-9; abundance: NA; j_gene: TRBJ2-1; CDR3aa: CASSSIAHSYNEQFF; CDR3nt: TGTGCCAGCAGCTCTATAGCGCACTCCTACAATGAGCAGTTCTTC
len: 15; d_gene: TRBD1; v_gene: TRBV27; abundance: NA; j_gene: TRBJ2-1; CDR3aa: CASSSSGGPYNEQFF; CDR3nt: TGTGCCAGCAGTTCCTCAGGGGGCCCCTACAATGAGCAGTTCTTC
len: 14; d_gene: TRBD1; v_gene: TRBV11-2; abundance: NA; j_gene: TRBJ1-2; CDR3aa: CASSYGTGGYGYTF; CDR3nt: TGTGCCAGCAGCTACGGGACAGGGGGCTATGGCTACACCTTC
len: 14; d_gene: NA; v_gene: TRBV25-1; abundance: NA; j_gene: TRBJ1-3; CDR3aa: CASREDSTGNTIYF; CDR3nt: TGTGCCAGCAGGGAGGACAGTACTGGCAACACCATATATTTT
len: 16; d_gene: TRBD1; v_gene: TRBV28; abundance: NA; j_gene: TRBJ2-1; CDR3aa: CASSLLTRDSHNEQFF; CDR3nt: TGTGCCAGCAGTTTATTGACCCGGGACAGTCACAATGAGCAGTTCTTC
len: 14; d_gene: NA; v_gene: TRBV30; abundance: few; j_gene: TRBJ2-7; CDR3aa: CAWSVHSRAYEQYF; CDR3nt: TGTGCCTGGAGTGTACACTCCAGGGCCTACGAGCAGTACTTC
len: 17; d_gene: TRBD2; v_gene: TRBV4-1; abundance: NA; j_gene: TRBJ2-1; CDR3aa: CASSQRSGRVSYNEQFF; CDR3nt: TGCGCCAGCAGCCAACGGAGCGGGAGGGTATCTTACAATGAGCAGTTCTTC
len: 14; d_gene: NA; v_gene: TRBV4-2; abundance: NA; j_gene: TRBJ2-3; CDR3aa: CASSQENEGDTQYF; CDR3nt: TGTGCCAGCAGCCAAGAGAATGAAGGTGATACGCAGTATTTT
len: 13; d_gene: NA; v_gene: TRBV11-3; abundance: NA; j_gene: TRBJ2-2; CDR3aa: CASSFIGTGELFF; CDR3nt: TGTGCCAGCAGCTTTATCGGCACCGGGGAGCTGTTTTTT
len: 11; d_gene: NA; v_gene: TRBV20-1; abundance: many; j_gene: TRBJ1-1; CDR3aa: CSAPRGTEAFF; CDR3nt: TGCAGTGCCCCCAGGGGCACTGAAGCTTTCTTT
len: 15; d_gene: TRBD2; v_gene: TRBV28; abundance: NA; j_gene: TRBJ2-7; CDR3aa: CASSRLAEEGYEQYF; CDR3nt: TGTGCCAGCAGCCGACTAGCGGAAGAGGGATACGAGCAGTACTTC
len: 16; d_gene: NA; v_gene: TRBV9; abundance: NA; j_gene: TRBJ2-3; CDR3aa: CASSVEGGHNTDTQYF; CDR3nt: TGTGCCAGCAGCGTAGAAGGGGGGCATAACACAGATACGCAGTATTTT
len: 16; d_gene: NA; v_gene: TRBV9; abundance: NA; j_gene: TRBJ2-3; CDR3aa: CASSVVRVAGTDTQYF; CDR3nt: TGTGCCAGCAGCGTAGTGAGAGTAGCGGGCACAGATACGCAGTATTTT
len: 16; d_gene: NA; v_gene: TRBV5-1; abundance: once; j_gene: TRBJ2-1; CDR3aa: CASSSPPDRNYNEQFF; CDR3nt: TGCGCCAGCAGCTCCCCCCCGGACAGAAATTACAATGAGCAGTTCTTC
len: 18; d_gene: NA; v_gene: TRBV4-2; abundance: NA; j_gene: TRBJ1-5; CDR3aa: CASSQDDGGGWLREPQHF; CDR3nt: TGTGCCAGCAGCCAAGATGATGGTGGAGGGTGGCTCCGGGAGCCCCAGCATTTT
len: 17; d_gene: NA; v_gene: TRBV11-2; abundance: once; j_gene: TRBJ2-3; CDR3aa: CASSLGVGHTYTDTQYF; CDR3nt: TGTGCCAGCAGCTTAGGAGTAGGACATACCTACACAGATACGCAGTATTTT
len: 16; d_gene: TRBD2; v_gene: TRBV14; abundance: NA; j_gene: TRBJ2-7; CDR3aa: CASSPFSLAGDYEQYF; CDR3nt: TGTGCCAGCAGCCCTTTTTCCCTAGCGGGGGACTACGAGCAGTACTTC
len: 15; d_gene: TRBD2; v_gene: TRBV28; abundance: once; j_gene: TRBJ2-1; CDR3aa: CASSLRSGGYNEQFF; CDR3nt: TGTGCCAGCAGTTTACGTAGCGGGGGGTACAATGAGCAGTTCTTC
len: 15; d_gene: NA; v_gene: TRBV4-1; abundance: NA; j_gene: TRBJ2-2; CDR3aa: CASSQGTDNTGELFF; CDR3nt: TGCGCCAGCAGCCAAGGGACAGACAACACCGGGGAGCTGTTTTTT